The clone carrying this T cell receptor (beta chain) was recorded once. Its antigen is unidentified. Combined were second doses at about 4 or about 12 weeks. From germline, CDR1 is MDHEN and CDR2 SYDVKM. The V and J ends lost 8 bases and 0 bases respectively, with 13 bases between them. The CDR3 has 15 amino acids. This entry comes from a study of T cell responses to AZD1222 COVID-19 vaccine. General study points: Only 5 or 6 individuals given AZD1222 were seropositive at baseline. Clonal diversity may have been underestimated, and the donors were mostly white British, with more females than males.

The table came from immunoSEQ multiplex PCR; TCRdb's copy has only in-frame clones and leaves some out. In the table there are around 100,000 clones, around nine tenths of which are singletons. The source of this sequence is an adult who received the AZD1222 COVID-19 vaccine. The chain has TRBV28 and TRBJ1-4; D is perhaps TRBD1 (5 bases). The sequences come from peripheral blood, collected 28 days after the second AZD1222 dose. Here the CDR3 DNA reads TGTGCCAGCTCTCGAGACAGTGCAACTAATGAAAAACTGTTTTTT. Translation gives CASSRDSATNEKLFF.